The sample holds many counts of the clone carrying this TCR beta chain. Its antigen is unknown. Germline V gene sequence: CDR1 LGHNA, CDR2 YNFKEQ. The CDR3 covers 15 residues. V dropped 1 base and J dropped 4; count of bases not matched to a gene: 6. This sample was taken from a study of T-cell memory formation after mild COVID-19. Study results and caveats: The CD4+ clones that contracted clustered mainly within CM and EM, and the CD8+ clones concentrated in EMRA.

5'RACE, which relied on constant-segment primers, yielded TCR alpha and TCR beta cDNA libraries carrying sample barcodes and UMIs. TCRdb itself ran the 5' RACE reads through MiXCR, one entry per CDR3 protein. The repertoire includes fewer than 50,000 distinct CDR3 sequences, approximately 7% of them detected once, and approximately 1.5% sits in the top ten. The TCR originated in a young man who had mild COVID-19 (a few samples of this study predate the infection). Cell type and time point are not known. The chain joins TRBV4-2 to TRBJ2-7; 8 bases map to TRBD2. Sequencing was done on a sample of PBMCs or a T cell subset sorted from them (not recorded which). CDR3 in amino acids: CASSQVTGGHYEQYF. CDR3 sequence (DNA): TGTGCCAGCAGCCAAGTAACGGGGGGGCATTACGAGCAGTACTTC.